The next 9 T cell receptor beta chains were all read from a single sample in a study of ipilimumab plus nivolumab after autologous stem cell transplantation. The method was immunoSEQ multiplex PCR; TCRdb's version includes in-frame clones alone and lacks a portion of them. Of around 84,000 clones in the sample, nearly 85% are singletons; the top ten hold 2% to 2.5%. The input for sequencing was PBMCs, taken in a trial of ipilimumab plus nivolumab as post-transplant consolidation. The receptors shown here come from a male donor with diffuse large B-cell lymphoma.

The chain recombines TRBV18 with TRBJ2-7, with D maybe TRBD1 (6 bases). In germline, CDR1 is KGHSH, CDR2 LQKENI. Trimming cost V 2 bases and J 3 bases, with 11 bases left between them. The CDR3 totals 14 residues. In nucleotides, the CDR3 is TGTGCCAGCTCACCAGAGTCACAGGGCTACGAGCAGTACTTC. Translated, it gives CASSPESQGYEQYF.

V usage is TRBV7-9 and J usage is TRBJ1-2, with unresolved D. V shed 5 bases and J shed 4 bases, with 14 bases lying between them. Germline CDR1 reads SEHNR; CDR2 reads FQNEAQ (reference sequence). The CDR3 sequence is 14 residues long. The CDR3 sequence is CASSPSWRAYGYTF. The DNA of the CDR3 is TGTGCCAGCAGCCCGAGCTGGCGAGCCTATGGCTACACCTTC.

This clone was picked up many times. This rearrangement joins TRBV19 to TRBJ1-5; 12 bases agree with TRBD1. CDR1 is LNHDA, CDR2 SQIVND, per germline (reference sequence). The CDR3 runs 14 residues. The V segment lost 5 bases and the J segment 6 bases; nucleotides outside the gene matches: 2. In nucleotides, the CDR3 is TGTGCCAGTAGTGGGACAGGGGGCGGTCAGCCCCAGCATTTT. It specifies CASSGTGGGQPQHF. Looking up the rest from reference TRBV19 and TRBJ1-5 gives the full variable domain: DGGITQSPKYLFRKEGQNVTLSCEQNLNHDAMYWYRQDPGQGLRLIYYSQIVNDFQKGDIAEGYSVSREKKESFPLTVTSAQKNPTAFYLCASSGTGGGQPQHFGDGTRLSIL.

The chain carries TRBV5-1 and TRBJ2-7; D uncertain. The CDR3 contains 14 residues. V was trimmed by 2 bases and J by 0 bases, leaving 9 bases between them. Germline V gives CDR1 SGHRS, CDR2 YFSETQ. CDR3 DNA: TGCGCCAGCAGCTTTGGTCCCGCCTCCTACGAGCAGTACTTC. Protein product: CASSFGPASYEQYF.

In this sample, this clone turned up once. The chain has TRBV5-1 and TRBJ1-1; no reliable D call. The CDR3 sequence is 13 residues long. The ends were cut back, 3 bases at V and 1 base at J, with 7 bases in the middle. Germline assignment: CDR1 SGHRS and CDR2 YFSETQ. CDR3 sequence: CASSWAENTEAFF. CDR3 sequence (DNA): TGCGCCAGCAGCTGGGCCGAGAACACTGAAGCTTTCTTT.

The sample holds one count of this clone. J is TRBJ2-2 and V is TRBV5-1; no reliable D call. With 6 bases removed from V and 6 bases from J, the gap between germline ends came to 6 bases. The CDR3 loop spans 11 amino acids. Per the germline V gene, CDR1 is SGHRS and CDR2 is YFSETQ. The CDR3, as DNA: TGCGCCAGCATGTTGTCCGGGGAGCTGTTTTTT. It encodes CASMLSGELFF.

The CDR3 reads CASSLSWGASSGNTIYF. The CDR3 coding sequence is TGTGCCAGCAGTTTATCGTGGGGCGCCAGCTCTGGAAACACCATATATTTT. This rearrangement joins TRBV27 to TRBJ1-3; possible D gene TRBD1, 5 bases. V was shortened by 0 bases and J by 0 bases, with 12 bases between the two germline ends. The V gene's germline CDR1 is MNHEY and CDR2 SMNVEV (reference sequence). This CDR3 spans 17 amino acids.

J is TRBJ1-4 and V is TRBV18; D not certain. Looked up from germline, CDR1 is KGHSH and CDR2 is LQKENI. The ends were cut back, 3 bases at V and 8 bases at J, with 13 bases in the middle. CDR3 length: 14 amino acids. The CDR3 spells CASSPPGSAEKLFF. The CDR3 nucleotides read TGTGCCAGCTCACCCCCGGGTTCGGCCGAAAAACTGTTTTTT. Complete variable domain (other parts from reference TRBV18 and TRBJ1-4): NAGVMQNPRHLVRRRGQEARLRCSPMKGHSHVYWYRQLPEEGLKFMVYLQKENIIDESGMPKERFSAEFPKEGPSILRIQQVVRGDSAAYFCASSPPGSAEKLFFGSGTQLSVL.

This sequence joins TRBV5-6 and TRBJ1-5; TRBD1 matches at 7 bases. Looked up from germline, CDR1 is SGHDT and CDR2 is YYEEEE. The J segment lost 3 bases and the V segment lost 4 bases, leaving 13 bases of the junction unmatched. This CDR3 is 17 amino acids long. The CDR3 protein is CASSLHRSGQPNQPQHF. In nucleotides, the CDR3 is TGTGCCAGCAGCCTGCACAGATCGGGACAGCCCAATCAGCCCCAGCATTTT.